This T cell receptor beta chain comes out of a study of glioma-infiltrating T cells. General study points: Gliomas, especially low-grade, showed above-expected tissue-blood divergence; non-neoplastic patients showed below. Tissue and blood shared very few CDR3 sequences.

Only a few counts were recorded for this clonotype. Its antigen is undetermined. Amplification of TCR alpha and beta CDR3 regions from RNA used iRepertoire nested multiplex PCR. MiXCR was run by TCRdb on the multiplex PCR reads, yielding one entry per CDR3 protein. In the table there are about 130,000 distinct CDR3 sequences, roughly a quarter of which are singletons. Germline CDR1 and CDR2: SEHNR and FQNEAQ (reference sequence). CDR3 size: 11 residues. V lost 5 bases to trimming and J lost 4 bases, with 5 bases between them. The sequencing sample was made of glioma tissue, nonneoplastic brain tissue, or PBMCs (not recorded which). This sequence joins TRBV7-9 and TRBJ1-2; D remains ambiguous. This clonotype was obtained from a human donor with low-grade glioma or glioblastoma, undergoing nonglioma brain surgery, or in good health (not recorded which). The CDR3 here is CASSPFYGYTF. Here the CDR3 DNA reads TGTGCCAGCAGCCCATTCTATGGCTACACCTTC.